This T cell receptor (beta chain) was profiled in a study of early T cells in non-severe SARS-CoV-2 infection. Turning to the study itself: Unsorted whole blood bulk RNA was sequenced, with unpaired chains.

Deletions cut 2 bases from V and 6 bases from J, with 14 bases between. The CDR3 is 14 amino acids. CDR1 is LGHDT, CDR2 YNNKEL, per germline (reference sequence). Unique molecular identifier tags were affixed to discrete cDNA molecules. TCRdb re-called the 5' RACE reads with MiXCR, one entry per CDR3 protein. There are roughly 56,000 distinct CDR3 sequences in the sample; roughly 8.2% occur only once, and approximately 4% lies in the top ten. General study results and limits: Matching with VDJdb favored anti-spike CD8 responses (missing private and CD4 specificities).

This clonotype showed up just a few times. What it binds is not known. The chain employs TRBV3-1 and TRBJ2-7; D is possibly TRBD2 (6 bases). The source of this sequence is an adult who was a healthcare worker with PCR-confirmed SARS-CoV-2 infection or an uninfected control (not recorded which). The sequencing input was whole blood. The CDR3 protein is CASSQIVGGSEQYF. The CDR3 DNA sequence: TGTGCCAGCAGCCAAATAGTGGGGGGAAGCGAGCAGTACTTC.